This is a list of T cell receptor beta chains from one sample in a study of blood T cell repertoires in COVID-19. Here immunoSEQ multiplex PCR was the method, and the copy in TCRdb shows in-frame clones only, minus some. This sample has around 78,000 clones, with under 85% found just once. Sequenced sample: peripheral blood. These receptors came from a human donor in a cohort sampled during active COVID-19. The CDR3 runs from the conserved cysteine through the conserved F or W. Fields, in order: D gene, clone size, J gene, V gene, CDR3 protein, CDR3 DNA. D genes are given only for firm matches. The listing skips clone size in some rows; elsewhere it reads once, few, many or a size class.

NA	few	TRBJ1-3	TRBV3-1/TRBV3-2	CASSQNTIQPSSGNTIYF	TGTGCCAGCAGCCAAAACACAATACAGCCCTCCTCTGGAAACACCATATATTTT
TRBD2	NA	TRBJ2-7	TRBV28	CASSFLAGGPSEQYF	TGTGCCAGCAGTTTTCTGGCGGGGGGGCCATCCGAGCAGTACTTC
TRBD2	NA	TRBJ2-3	TRBV7-2	CASSSYSGGAQDTQYF	TGTGCCAGCAGCTCTTATAGCGGGGGGGCCCAAGATACGCAGTATTTT
NA	NA	TRBJ2-7	TRBV24-1	CATICGGYEQYF	TGTGCCACCATATGTGGGGGGTACGAGCAGTACTTC
TRBD1	few	TRBJ1-1	TRBV6-5	CASSYHGQGAFEAFF	TGTGCCAGCAGTTACCACGGACAGGGGGCATTTGAAGCTTTCTTT
NA	NA	TRBJ2-7	TRBV6-6	CASRLLSGASYEQYF	TGTGCCAGCAGGCTATTATCAGGGGCCTCCTACGAGCAGTACTTC
TRBD2	NA	TRBJ2-7	TRBV30	CAWSVLADSYEQYF	TGTGCCTGGAGTGTACTAGCGGACTCCTACGAGCAGTACTTC
TRBD1	NA	TRBJ2-7	TRBV28	CASSQRQGRDEQYF	TGTGCCAGCAGCCAAAGACAGGGTAGGGACGAGCAGTACTTC
TRBD1	NA	TRBJ1-2	TRBV19	CASSTGTGANYGYTF	TGTGCCAGTAGTACAGGGACAGGGGCTAACTATGGCTACACCTTC
NA	once	TRBJ2-1	TRBV30	CAWLLVNEQFF	TGTGCCTGGCTACTTGTCAATGAGCAGTTCTTC
TRBD1	NA	TRBJ1-6	TRBV30	CAWSVGTAYSPLHF	TGTGCCTGGAGTGTAGGGACAGCCTATTCACCCCTCCACTTT
TRBD1	NA	TRBJ2-6	TRBV5-1	CASSFRQGANVLTF	TGCGCCAGCAGCTTCCGACAGGGTGCCAACGTCCTGACTTTC
NA	NA	TRBJ1-1	TRBV30	CAWSQAPGTEAFF	TGTGCCTGGAGCCAGGCCCCCGGCACTGAAGCTTTCTTT
NA	NA	TRBJ1-4	TRBV2	CASSARVSGGNEKLFF	TGTGCCAGCAGTGCCAGGGTCTCGGGTGGTAATGAAAAACTGTTTTTT
NA	NA	TRBJ2-5	TRBV5-6	CASSPGQETQYF	TGTGCCAGCAGCCCGGGGCAAGAGACCCAGTACTTC
NA	NA	TRBJ1-1	TRBV16	CASSHGRAVNTEAFF	TGTGCCAGCAGCCATGGGCGGGCGGTGAACACTGAAGCTTTCTTT
TRBD1	NA	TRBJ2-7	TRBV19	CASSILGTGGYEQYF	TGTGCCAGTAGTATTCTCGGGACAGGGGGTTACGAGCAGTACTTC
TRBD1	once	TRBJ1-3	TRBV5-1	CASSRGTENFLSGNTIYF	TGCGCCAGCAGCAGGGGGACAGAGAACTTCCTCTCTGGAAACACCATATATTTT
NA	NA	TRBJ2-7	TRBV10-2	CASSESRVSYEQYF	TGCGCCAGCAGTGAGTCCCGCGTCTCCTACGAGCAGTACTTC
TRBD1	NA	TRBJ1-1	TRBV7-2	CASSLALTGYTEAFF	TGTGCCAGCAGCTTAGCGCTGACAGGGTACACTGAAGCTTTCTTT
NA	NA	TRBJ1-3	TRBV25-1	CASSPSGGGNTIYF	TGTGCCAGCAGCCCATCAGGTGGAGGAAACACCATATATTTT
TRBD1	NA	TRBJ2-1	TRBV28	CASIPGQGAREQFF	TGTGCCAGCATCCCGGGACAGGGGGCGCGGGAGCAGTTCTTC
TRBD2	NA	TRBJ2-5	TRBV11-3	CASSPPGLGEETQYF	TGTGCCAGCAGCCCCCCGGGACTAGGGGAAGAGACCCAGTACTTC
TRBD1	NA	TRBJ1-1	TRBV27	CASSIRQGYTEAFF	TGTGCCAGCAGTATACGACAGGGATACACTGAAGCTTTCTTT
TRBD1	NA	TRBJ2-7	TRBV11-2	CASSFSGQIFYEQYF	TGTGCCAGCAGCTTTTCGGGACAGATTTTCTACGAGCAGTACTTC
NA	once	TRBJ1-1	TRBV3-1/TRBV3-2	CASSPLGEAFF	TGTGCCAGCAGCCCCCTAGGTGAAGCTTTCTTT
NA	NA	TRBJ2-7	TRBV21-1	CASSKEPGTGRRYEQYF	TGTGCCAGCAGCAAAGAGCCCGGGACAGGGCGGCGGTACGAGCAGTACTTC
NA	NA	TRBJ1-2	TRBV19	CASIKTGTNYGYTF	TGTGCCAGTATCAAGACAGGCACTAACTATGGCTACACCTTC
NA	once	TRBJ2-1	TRBV21-1	CASSKGTSGRYPYNEQFF	TGTGCCAGCAGCAAAGGGACTAGCGGGAGGTATCCCTACAATGAGCAGTTCTTC
NA	NA	TRBJ1-4	TRBV30	CAWSVGGAHEKLFF	TGTGCCTGGAGTGTAGGGGGGGCACACGAAAAACTGTTTTTT
NA	NA	TRBJ2-1	TRBV29-1	CSVELTPGDEQFF	TGCAGCGTTGAACTCACCCCGGGGGATGAGCAGTTCTTC
NA	NA	TRBJ1-4	TRBV2	CASRTYEKLFF	TGTGCCAGCAGGACATATGAAAAACTGTTTTTT
NA	few	TRBJ2-7	TRBV18	CASSSLPQGSEQYF	TGTGCCAGCTCATCCTTACCCCAGGGAAGCGAGCAGTACTTC
TRBD1	few	TRBJ2-7	TRBV2	CASAQGALSYEQYF	TGTGCCAGTGCACAGGGGGCTCTGTCCTACGAGCAGTACTTC
TRBD1	NA	TRBJ1-4	TRBV7-2	CASRGTGEWEKLFF	TGTGCCAGCAGGGGGACAGGGGAGTGGGAAAAACTGTTTTTT
TRBD1	NA	TRBJ2-2	TRBV7-2	CASSSGTGGPGELFF	TGTGCCAGCAGCTCCGGGACAGGGGGTCCCGGGGAGCTGTTTTTT
NA	few	TRBJ2-5	TRBV5-4	CASSRLGTPYQETQYF	TGTGCCAGCAGCCGTTTAGGGACACCGTACCAAGAGACCCAGTACTTC
TRBD2	NA	TRBJ2-7	TRBV2	CASSAISGVNEQYF	TGTGCCAGCAGCGCTATAAGCGGGGTAAACGAGCAGTACTTC
NA	NA	TRBJ1-5	TRBV9	CASSLAGVPREPQHF	TGTGCCAGCAGCCTCGCAGGGGTCCCACGAGAGCCCCAGCATTTT
NA	few	TRBJ1-1	TRBV27	CAPDLGLVPQAFF	TGTGCCCCTGACCTCGGACTGGTCCCACAAGCTTTCTTT